What follows is one TCR beta chain and its context. Its cognate antigen is unknown. The entry originates in a study of a mutant IDH1 vaccine in newly diagnosed glioma. Across the study: Every participant had undergone radiotherapy, temozolomide, or both before, and most underwent both.

Study-level points and caveats: The authors found pseudoprogression apparently unrelated to changes in top peripheral T cell clonotypes.

Repertoires were generated with immunoSEQ multiplex PCR, while TCRdb's copy carries only in-frame clones and drops some. The sample has 20,000 to 25,000 clones; roughly four fifths are singletons. Time point of the sample: week 23, last vaccination. Every vaccine dose comprised 300 ug of mutant IDH1 20-mer peptide plus topical imiquimod. Donors had new IDH1-mutant astrocytomas of WHO grade 3 or 4 (ATRX-lost). The receptor comes from a man aged 25-40 years with glioma. Sequenced here: PBMCs, sampled from a glioma patient whose treatment included an IDH1 peptide vaccine.

The CDR3 DNA sequence: TGTGCCAGCAGACCCTTAGGAAATTCCCACAATGAGCAGTTCTTC. Translation: CASRPLGNSHNEQFF. V is TRBV2 and J is TRBJ2-1; no firm D call. CDR1 and CDR2 from the germline V gene are SNHLY and FYNNEI. The germline V and J ends were trimmed by 6 bases and 5 bases, with 17 bases remaining between them. This CDR3 spans 15 amino acids.